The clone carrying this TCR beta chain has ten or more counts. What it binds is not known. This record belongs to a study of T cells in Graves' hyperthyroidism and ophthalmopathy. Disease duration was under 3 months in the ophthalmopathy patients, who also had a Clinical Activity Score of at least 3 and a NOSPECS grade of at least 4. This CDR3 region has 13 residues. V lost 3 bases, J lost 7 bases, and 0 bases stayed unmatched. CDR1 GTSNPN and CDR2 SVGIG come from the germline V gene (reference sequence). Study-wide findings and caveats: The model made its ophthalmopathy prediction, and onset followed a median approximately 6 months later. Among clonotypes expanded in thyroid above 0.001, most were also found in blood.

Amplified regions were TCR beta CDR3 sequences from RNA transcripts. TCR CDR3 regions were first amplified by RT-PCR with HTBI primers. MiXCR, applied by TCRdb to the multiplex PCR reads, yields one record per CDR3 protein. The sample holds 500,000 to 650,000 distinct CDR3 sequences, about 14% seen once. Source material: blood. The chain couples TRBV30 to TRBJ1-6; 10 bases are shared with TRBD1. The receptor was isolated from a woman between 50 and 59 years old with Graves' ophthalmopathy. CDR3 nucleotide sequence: TGTGCCTGGAGGGACAGGGGGAATTCACCCCTCCACTTT. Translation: CAWRDRGNSPLHF. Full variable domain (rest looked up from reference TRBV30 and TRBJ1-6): SQTIHQWPATLVQPVGSPLSLECTVEGTSNPNLYWYRQAAGRGLQLLFYSVGIGQISSEVPQNLSASRPQDRQFILSSKKLLLSDSGFYLCAWRDRGNSPLHFGNGTRLTVT.